Below are 25 T cell receptor beta chains sequenced from a single sample in a study of blood T cell repertoires in COVID-19. The protocol was immunoSEQ multiplex PCR, while the TCRdb copy is restricted to in-frame clones and leaves out a portion. The sample consists of 190,000 or so clones, 75% to 90% of them appearing once. Sequenced input: peripheral blood. The receptors were gathered from a man aged 40-55 years with acute or convalescent COVID-19.

The count of this clone is one. This chain joins TRBV29-1 and TRBJ2-2, with TRBD1 matching over 8 bases. This CDR3 spans 13 amino acids. V lost 6 bases and J lost 4; bases outside the gene matches: 4. CDR1 is SQVTM, CDR2 ANQGSEA, per germline. CDR3 residues: CSVRTGSTGELFF. The CDR3 bases are TGCAGCGTAAGGACAGGGAGCACCGGGGAGCTGTTTTTT.

The genes are TRBV15 and TRBJ1-1; TRBD1 matches at 7 bases. The V segment lost 6 bases and the J segment 0 bases; nucleotides outside the gene matches: 4. Germline-derived CDR1 and CDR2 are LNHNV and YYDKDF (reference sequence). The CDR3 is 14 residues long. Written as DNA, the CDR3 is TGTGCCACCAGACAGGGGTTAATGAACACTGAAGCTTTCTTT. It specifies CATRQGLMNTEAFF.

This rearrangement joins TRBV7-8 to TRBJ1-3, with a tentative D call TRBD1 (6 bases). The V gene's germline CDR1 is SGHVS and CDR2 FQNEAQ. Between the trimmed V and J ends, which lost 5 bases and 0 bases, there was a span of 11 bases. This CDR3 spans 15 amino acids. In nucleotides, the CDR3 is TGTGCCAGCAGCGTACAGGGATTCTCTGGAAACACCATATATTTT. Translation gives CASSVQGFSGNTIYF.

This rearrangement joins TRBV5-4 to TRBJ2-1; 8 nucleotides align to TRBD2. Germline trimming cut 3 bases from V and 5 bases from J; bases unmatched to any gene: 10. CDR1 and CDR2 from the germline V gene are SGHNT and YYREEE (reference sequence). This CDR3 has 16 residues. CDR3 DNA: TGTGCCAGCAGCTCGGGAGGGGGGGCTCTTAACAATGAGCAGTTCTTC. Encoded protein: CASSSGGGALNNEQFF.

The rearrangement uses TRBV6-5 and TRBJ1-6; 8 positions match TRBD1. Germline V CDR1 and CDR2: MNHEY, SVGAGI. Trimming cost V 5 bases and J 7 bases; bases outside gene matches: 7. The CDR3 runs to 15 residues. The CDR3 spells CASSPDRVKNSPLHF. The CDR3 DNA reads as TGTGCCAGCAGTCCGGACAGGGTGAAGAATTCACCCCTCCACTTT.

The genes are TRBV6-5 and TRBJ2-1, with 8 positions matching TRBD2. CDR1 and CDR2 from the germline V gene are MNHEY and SVGAGI. The J segment lost 4 bases and the V segment lost 6 bases, leaving 8 bases of the junction unmatched. CDR3 length: 15 residues. The CDR3 DNA reads as TGTGCCAGCAGGAAGTCGGGGGGGCCTTACAATGAGCAGTTCTTC. This gives the protein CASRKSGGPYNEQFF.

This sequence joins TRBV2 and TRBJ1-2, with TRBD1 matching over 9 bases. The CDR3 is 15 amino acids. The trim removed 7 bases at V and 4 bases at J, leaving 10 bases unmatched. The germline V gene has CDR1 SNHLY and CDR2 FYNNEI. CDR3 nucleotides: TGTGCCAGCAAGCTGGGACAGGGAGACTTCTATGGCTACACCTTC. It translates to CASKLGQGDFYGYTF.

The chain uses TRBV6-4 and TRBJ1-2, with 9 bases aligning to TRBD1. The CDR3 is 15 amino acids. V was clipped by 6 bases and J by 8 bases; unmatched bases: 13. The germline V gene encodes CDR1 MRHNA and CDR2 SNTAGT. This CDR3 reads CASSLRTGDLRGYTF. The CDR3 DNA follows: TGTGCCAGCAGCCTCCGGACAGGGGATCTTAGAGGCTACACCTTC.

This chain links TRBV4-1 with TRBJ2-7; D remains ambiguous. The V end was cut by 1 base, the J end by 0 bases, with 7 bases between. The CDR3 sequence is 14 residues long. Germline V gives CDR1 MGHRA, CDR2 YSYEKL. In DNA, the CDR3 is TGCGCCAGCAGCCAAGTAGGAGCCTCCTACGAGCAGTACTTC. Translated, it gives CASSQVGASYEQYF.

The chain is built from TRBV12-2 and TRBJ2-2; the D call of TRBD2 is as the table states it, not checked on the DNA. TRBV12-2 has pseudogene status. The length of the CDR3 is 18 residues. In DNA, the CDR3 is TGTGCAAGTCGCTTAGCGCGAGCGGGGGCCCTCGCAGGGGGGGAGCTGTTTTTT. Translation: CASRLARAGALAGGELFF.

J is TRBJ2-1 and V is TRBV4-3; TRBD2 is a possible D gene (6 bases). The CDR3 spans 17 residues. Germline V CDR1 and CDR2: LGHNA, YSLEER. Trimming shortened V by 4 bases and J by 3 bases, and 19 bases separated the two germline ends. The CDR3 region is CASSRYRDFLNYNEQFF. Here the CDR3 DNA reads TGCGCCAGCAGCCGCTACCGGGACTTCCTAAACTACAATGAGCAGTTCTTC.

The rearrangement uses TRBV19 and TRBJ1-3, with TRBD1 matching over 7 bases. The V segment lost 1 base and the J segment 2 bases; nucleotides outside the gene matches: 5. The CDR3 covers 16 residues. CDR1 is LNHDA, CDR2 SQIVND, per germline (reference sequence). DNA of the CDR3: TGTGCCAGTAGTATAGGCATTGACAGGGCTGGAAACACCATATATTTT. Its translation is CASSIGIDRAGNTIYF.

This clone appeared once. V usage is TRBV25-1 and J usage is TRBJ2-3, with D perhaps TRBD1 (6 bases). The germline V and J ends were trimmed by 3 bases and 3 bases, with 13 bases remaining between them. The CDR3 is made up of 15 amino acids. Germline V CDR1 and CDR2: MGHDK, SYGVNS. The CDR3 DNA sequence: TGTGCCAGCAGTGAGACAGGTTGGAAAACAGATACGCAGTATTTT. This encodes CASSETGWKTDTQYF.

The CDR3 protein is CASSLTELNEKLFF. The CDR3 DNA sequence: TGCGCCAGCAGCCTGACAGAATTGAATGAAAAACTGTTTTTT. This chain links TRBV4-1 with TRBJ1-4; a weak D match, TRBD1 (5 bases). Germline V gene lookup returns CDR1 MGHRA and CDR2 YSYEKL. This CDR3 contains 14 residues. Trimming removed 4 bases from V and 5 bases from J, with 11 bases in between.

CDR3 bases: TGCGCCAGCGGGGGACAGGTTCCCTACGAGCAGTACTTC. Protein sequence: CASGGQVPYEQYF. The chain recombines TRBV5-1 with TRBJ2-7; 8 bases line up with TRBD1. The ends lost 7 bases at V and 2 bases at J; junction bases unmatched: 5. Germline CDR1 and CDR2: SGHRS and YFSETQ. The CDR3 totals 13 residues.

Turning to this clone: The identical CDR3 is also encoded by other nucleotide sequences in the sample. The rearrangement joins TRBV11-2 to TRBJ2-1; TRBD2 matches 11 bases. Per the germline V gene, CDR1 is SGHAT and CDR2 is FQNNGV. The CDR3 is made up of 15 amino acids. V shed 2 bases and J 7 bases; nucleotides not matched to a gene: 4. The CDR3 nucleotides read TGTGCCAGCAGCTTAAGAACTAGCGGGGGTAATGAGCAGTTCTTC. Its protein product is CASSLRTSGGNEQFF.

This clone was recorded only once. The chain combines TRBV9 with TRBJ2-2, with 7 bases lining up with TRBD2. CDR3 length equals 14 residues. Germline V lookup: CDR1 SGDLS, CDR2 YYNGEE. The junction had 1 base not matched to a gene; V was cut back by 2 bases and J by 3 bases. CDR3 DNA sequence: TGTGCCAGCAGCGTGACTAGCCACACCGGGGAGCTGTTTTTT. This translates into CASSVTSHTGELFF.

The gene calls are TRBV12-3 or TRBV12-4 and TRBJ2-5; possibly TRBD2 for D (6 bases). CDR3 length: 13 amino acids. Trimming cost V 5 bases and J 3 bases, with 10 bases left between them. CDR3 sequence reads: CASSGTAKETQYF. The CDR3 coding sequence is TGTGCCAGCAGTGGGACTGCTAAAGAGACCCAGTACTTC.

This clone showed up just once. This chain uses TRBV30 with TRBJ1-6; D ambiguous. CDR3 length: 13 amino acids. Germline CDR1 and CDR2: GTSNPN and SVGIG (reference sequence). The germline V and J ends were trimmed by 2 bases and 4 bases, with 6 bases remaining between them. In nucleotides, the CDR3 is TGTGCCTGGAGTCAACAGTATAATTCACCCCTCCACTTT. Its protein is CAWSQQYNSPLHF.

The chain uses TRBV7-9 and TRBJ1-6, with 9 positions matching TRBD1. Germline V gives CDR1 SEHNR, CDR2 FQNEAQ (reference sequence). V was clipped by 2 bases and J by 6 bases; unmatched bases: 2. This CDR3 has 15 residues. The CDR3 protein is CASSLRGQGNSPLHF. The CDR3 DNA reads TGTGCCAGCAGCTTACGGGGACAGGGTAATTCACCCCTCCACTTT.

This clone was counted once. Other DNA sequences in this specimen translate into the identical CDR3. The chain combines TRBV5-1 with TRBJ2-7, with 11 bases fitting TRBD1. CDR1 SGHRS and CDR2 YFSETQ come from the germline V gene. The CDR3 is 14 amino acids. Trimming cost V 3 bases and J 3 bases; bases outside gene matches: 2. The CDR3: CASSSGTGGYEQYF. The CDR3 DNA reads TGCGCCAGCAGCTCCGGGACAGGGGGCTACGAGCAGTACTTC.

The chain is built from TRBV7-2 and TRBJ2-5; D is perhaps TRBD2 (6 bases). There are 18 residues in the CDR3. Trimming stripped 3 bases from V and 4 bases from J, with 24 bases between. Germline loops: CDR1 SGHTA, CDR2 FQGNSA. CDR3 region: CASSFKALGGAQRETQYF. CDR3 bases: TGTGCCAGCAGCTTTAAGGCCCTCGGAGGGGCGCAGAGAGAGACCCAGTACTTC.

In its sample, this clone was seen a few times. This chain uses TRBV2 with TRBJ2-2; possible D gene TRBD2, 5 bases. The ends were cut back, 4 bases at V and 2 bases at J, with 11 bases in the middle. CDR1 is SNHLY and CDR2 is FYNNEI in the germline V gene. The CDR3 runs 15 residues. DNA of the CDR3: TGTGCCAGCAGTGTGGGCGGGTTAAACACCGGGGAGCTGTTTTTT. It codes for CASSVGGLNTGELFF.

This clone has just a few counts. The chain uses TRBV5-5 and TRBJ2-5, with D hard to call. The CDR3 sequence is 14 residues long. V lost 1 base, J lost 0 bases, and 7 bases lay in between. Germline CDR1 is SGHKS and CDR2 is YYEKEE (reference sequence). The CDR3 region has the DNA TGTGCCAGCAGCTTGTCAGTTCACCAAGAGACCCAGTACTTC. Translated: CASSLSVHQETQYF.

The chain joins TRBV5-1 to TRBJ2-7, with a weak D call TRBD2 (5 bases). Germline lookup yields CDR1 SGHRS and CDR2 YFSETQ. This CDR3 is built from 14 residues. The V gene lost 4 bases and the J gene lost 3 bases, with 14 bases spanning the gap. CDR3 loop: CASSDGLTGYEQYF. In nucleotides, the CDR3 is TGCGCCAGCAGCGACGGACTGACCGGCTACGAGCAGTACTTC.